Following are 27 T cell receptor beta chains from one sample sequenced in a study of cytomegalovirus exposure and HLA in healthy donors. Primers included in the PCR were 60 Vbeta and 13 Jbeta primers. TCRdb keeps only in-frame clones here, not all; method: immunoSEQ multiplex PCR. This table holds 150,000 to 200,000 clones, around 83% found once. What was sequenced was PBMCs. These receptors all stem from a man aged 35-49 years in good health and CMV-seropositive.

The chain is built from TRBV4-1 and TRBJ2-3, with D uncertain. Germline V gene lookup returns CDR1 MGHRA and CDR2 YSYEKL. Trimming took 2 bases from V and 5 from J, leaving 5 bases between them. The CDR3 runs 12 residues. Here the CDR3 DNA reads TGCGCCAGCAGCCAACACTTAGATACGCAGTATTTT. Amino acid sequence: CASSQHLDTQYF.

CDR3 loop: CASSAGGYDEQFF. In DNA form, the CDR3 reads TGCGCCAGCAGCGCGGGAGGGTACGATGAGCAGTTCTTC. The chain combines TRBV5-1 with TRBJ2-1; 9 bases align to TRBD2. Germline values: CDR1 SGHRS, CDR2 YFSETQ. CDR3 length equals 13 residues. After removal of 4 bases from V and 8 bases from J, the junction contained 4 bases not matched to a gene.

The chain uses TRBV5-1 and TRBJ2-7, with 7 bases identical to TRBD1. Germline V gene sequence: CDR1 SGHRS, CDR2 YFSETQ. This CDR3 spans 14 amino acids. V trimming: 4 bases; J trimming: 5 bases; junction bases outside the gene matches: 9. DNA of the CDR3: TGCGCCAGCAGCATCGACAGGGCAAACAACGAGCAGTACTTC. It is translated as CASSIDRANNEQYF.

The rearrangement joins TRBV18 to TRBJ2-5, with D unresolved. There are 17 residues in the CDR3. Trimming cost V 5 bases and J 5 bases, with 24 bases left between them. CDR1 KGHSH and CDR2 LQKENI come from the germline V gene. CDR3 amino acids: CASSSMSMRFSGETQYF. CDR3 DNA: TGTGCCAGCTCAAGTATGTCGATGCGGTTTTCGGGTGAGACCCAGTACTTC.

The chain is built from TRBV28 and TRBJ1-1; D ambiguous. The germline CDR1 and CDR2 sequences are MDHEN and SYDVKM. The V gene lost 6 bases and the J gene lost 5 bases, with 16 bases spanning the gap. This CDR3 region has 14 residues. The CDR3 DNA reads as TGTGCCAGCAGCGCTATCGGGTCGATTACTGAAGCTTTCTTT. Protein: CASSAIGSITEAFF.

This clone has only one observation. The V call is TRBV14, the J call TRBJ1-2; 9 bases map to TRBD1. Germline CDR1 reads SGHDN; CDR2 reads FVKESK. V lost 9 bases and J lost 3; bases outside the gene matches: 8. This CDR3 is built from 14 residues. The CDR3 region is CASSSGQGDYGYTF. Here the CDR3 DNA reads TGTGCCAGTTCGTCGGGACAGGGTGACTATGGCTACACCTTC. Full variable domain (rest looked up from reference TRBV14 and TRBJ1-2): EAGVTQFPSHSVIEKGQTVTLRCDPISGHDNLYWYRRVMGKEIKFLLHFVKESKQDESGMPNNRFLAERTGGTYSTLKVQPAELEDSGVYFCASSSGQGDYGYTFGSGTRLTVV.

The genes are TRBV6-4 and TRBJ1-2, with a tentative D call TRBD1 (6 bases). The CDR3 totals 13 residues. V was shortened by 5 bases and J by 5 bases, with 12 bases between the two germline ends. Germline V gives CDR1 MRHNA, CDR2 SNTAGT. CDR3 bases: TGTGCCAGCAGTAGGGGGGGCCGATATGGCTACACCTTC. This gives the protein CASSRGGRYGYTF.

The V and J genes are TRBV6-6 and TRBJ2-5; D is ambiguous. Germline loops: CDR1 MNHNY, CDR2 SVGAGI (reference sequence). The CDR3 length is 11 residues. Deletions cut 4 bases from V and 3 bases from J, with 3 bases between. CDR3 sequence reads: CASSSEETQYF. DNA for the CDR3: TGTGCCAGCAGTTCCGAAGAGACCCAGTACTTC.

The CDR3 sequence: CASSLRWANEQFF. The CDR3 DNA sequence: TGTGCCAGCAGCTTGCGTTGGGCTAATGAGCAGTTCTTC. The genes are TRBV5-6 and TRBJ2-1; unclear D gene. Germline V gene lookup returns CDR1 SGHDT and CDR2 YYEEEE. This CDR3 contains 13 residues. The V end lost 1 base, the J end lost 7 bases, and 9 bases lay between the germline ends.

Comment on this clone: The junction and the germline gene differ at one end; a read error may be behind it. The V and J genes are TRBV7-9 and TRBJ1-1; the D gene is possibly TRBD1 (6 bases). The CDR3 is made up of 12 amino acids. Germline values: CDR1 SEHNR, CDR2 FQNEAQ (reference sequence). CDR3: CSSSYRELGAFF. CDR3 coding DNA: TGTTCCAGCAGCTACAGGGAACTGGGAGCTTTCTTT.

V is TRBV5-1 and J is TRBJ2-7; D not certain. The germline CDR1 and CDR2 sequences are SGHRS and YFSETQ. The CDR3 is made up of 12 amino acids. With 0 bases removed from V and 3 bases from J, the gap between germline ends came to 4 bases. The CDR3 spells CASSLGVYEQYF. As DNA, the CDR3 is TGCGCCAGCAGCTTGGGAGTCTACGAGCAGTACTTC.

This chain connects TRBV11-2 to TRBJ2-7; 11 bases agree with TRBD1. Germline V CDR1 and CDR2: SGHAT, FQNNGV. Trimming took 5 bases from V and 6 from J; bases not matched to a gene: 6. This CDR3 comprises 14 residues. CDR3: CASSHGQGAAEQYF. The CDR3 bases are TGTGCCAGCAGCCACGGACAGGGGGCGGCCGAGCAGTACTTC.

This CDR3 reads CASGPGGSANEQFF. CDR3 bases: TGCGCCAGCGGCCCTGGCGGGAGTGCTAATGAGCAGTTCTTC. The chain has TRBV5-1 and TRBJ2-1; the match to TRBD2 covers 7 bases. V lost 7 bases to trimming and J lost 7 bases; unmatched junction nucleotides: 11. The CDR3 has 14 amino acids. Germline assignment: CDR1 SGHRS and CDR2 YFSETQ.

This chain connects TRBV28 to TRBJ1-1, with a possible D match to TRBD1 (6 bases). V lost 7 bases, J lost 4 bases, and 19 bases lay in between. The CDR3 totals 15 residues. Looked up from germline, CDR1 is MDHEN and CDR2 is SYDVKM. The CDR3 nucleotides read TGTGCCAGCACCCCCGGTGGGCAGGGGTTCACTGAAGCTTTCTTT. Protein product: CASTPGGQGFTEAFF.

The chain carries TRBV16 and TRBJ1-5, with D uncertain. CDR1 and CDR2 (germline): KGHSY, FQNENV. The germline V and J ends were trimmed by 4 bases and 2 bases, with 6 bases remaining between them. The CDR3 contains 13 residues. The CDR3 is CASSPSGNQPQHF. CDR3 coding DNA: TGTGCCAGCAGCCCTTCAGGCAATCAGCCCCAGCATTTT.

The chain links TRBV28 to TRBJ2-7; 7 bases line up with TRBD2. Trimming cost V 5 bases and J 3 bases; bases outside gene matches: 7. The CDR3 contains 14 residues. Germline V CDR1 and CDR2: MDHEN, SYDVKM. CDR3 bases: TGTGCCAGCAGTCCTAGCGGACTAATCTACGAGCAGTACTTC. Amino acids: CASSPSGLIYEQYF.

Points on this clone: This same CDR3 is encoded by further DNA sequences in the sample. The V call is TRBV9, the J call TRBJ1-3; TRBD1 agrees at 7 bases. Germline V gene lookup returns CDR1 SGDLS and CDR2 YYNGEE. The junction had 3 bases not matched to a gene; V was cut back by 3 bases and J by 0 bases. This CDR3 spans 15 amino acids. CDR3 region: CASSASGGSGNTIYF. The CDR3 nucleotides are TGTGCCAGCAGCGCCTCAGGGGGCTCTGGAAACACCATATATTTT.

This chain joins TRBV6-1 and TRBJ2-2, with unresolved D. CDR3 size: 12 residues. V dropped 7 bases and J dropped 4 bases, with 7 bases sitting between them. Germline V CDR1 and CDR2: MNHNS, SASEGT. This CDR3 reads CASTHGTGELFF. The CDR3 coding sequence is TGTGCCAGCACCCACGGCACCGGGGAGCTGTTTTTT.

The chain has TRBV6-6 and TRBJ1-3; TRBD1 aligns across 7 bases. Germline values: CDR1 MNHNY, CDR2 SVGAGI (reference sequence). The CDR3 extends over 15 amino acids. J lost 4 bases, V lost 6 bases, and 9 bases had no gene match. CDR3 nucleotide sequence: TGTGCCAGCAGCCACGGGAGGGGGCCGGGAAACACCATATATTTT. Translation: CASSHGRGPGNTIYF.

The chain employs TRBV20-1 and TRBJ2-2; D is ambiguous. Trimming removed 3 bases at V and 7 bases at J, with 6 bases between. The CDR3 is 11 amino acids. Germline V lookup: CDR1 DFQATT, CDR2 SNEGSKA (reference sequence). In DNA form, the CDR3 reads TGCAGTGCTAGTCGCGTCGGGGAGCTGTTTTTT. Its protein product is CSASRVGELFF.

The CDR3 here is CASRQGGSYGYTF. The CDR3 DNA follows: TGTGCCAGCAGACAAGGGGGCAGCTATGGCTACACCTTC. The chain joins TRBV6-5 to TRBJ1-2; 7 positions match TRBD1. The CDR3 is made up of 13 amino acids. Per germline, CDR1 MNHEY and CDR2 SVGAGI. The trim removed 6 bases at V and 4 bases at J, leaving 5 bases unmatched.

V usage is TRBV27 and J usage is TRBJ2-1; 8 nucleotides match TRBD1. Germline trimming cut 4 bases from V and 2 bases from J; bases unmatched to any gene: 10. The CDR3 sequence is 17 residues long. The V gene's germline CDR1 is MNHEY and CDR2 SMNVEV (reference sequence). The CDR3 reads CASSSLQTGGTYNEQFF. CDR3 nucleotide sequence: TGTGCCAGCAGTTCCCTCCAAACAGGGGGGACCTACAATGAGCAGTTCTTC.

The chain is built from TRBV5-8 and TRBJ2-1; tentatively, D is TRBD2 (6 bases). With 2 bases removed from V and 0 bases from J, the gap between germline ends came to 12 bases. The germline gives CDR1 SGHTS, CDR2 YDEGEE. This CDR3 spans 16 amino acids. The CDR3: CASSFDGSVSYNEQFF. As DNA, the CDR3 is TGTGCCAGCAGCTTCGACGGGAGTGTCTCCTACAATGAGCAGTTCTTC.

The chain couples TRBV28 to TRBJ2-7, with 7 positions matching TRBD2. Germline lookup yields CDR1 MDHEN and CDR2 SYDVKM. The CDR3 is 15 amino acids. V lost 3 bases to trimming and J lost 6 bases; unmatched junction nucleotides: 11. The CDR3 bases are TGTGCCAGCAGTTTCGCGGGAGTGGCGTACGGCGAGCAGTACTTC. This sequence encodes CASSFAGVAYGEQYF.

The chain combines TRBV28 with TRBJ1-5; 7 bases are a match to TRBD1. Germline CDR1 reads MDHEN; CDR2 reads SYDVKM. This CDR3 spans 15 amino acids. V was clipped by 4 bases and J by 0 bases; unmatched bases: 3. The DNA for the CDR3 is TGTGCCAGCAGTTACAGGGGTATTAGCAATCAGCCCCAGCATTTT. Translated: CASSYRGISNQPQHF.

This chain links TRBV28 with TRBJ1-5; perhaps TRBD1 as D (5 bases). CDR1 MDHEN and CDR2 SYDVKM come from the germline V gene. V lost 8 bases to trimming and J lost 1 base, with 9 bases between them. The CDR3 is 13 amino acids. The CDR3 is CASGQGSNQPQHF. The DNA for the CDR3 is TGTGCCAGCGGCCAGGGCAGCAATCAGCCCCAGCATTTT.

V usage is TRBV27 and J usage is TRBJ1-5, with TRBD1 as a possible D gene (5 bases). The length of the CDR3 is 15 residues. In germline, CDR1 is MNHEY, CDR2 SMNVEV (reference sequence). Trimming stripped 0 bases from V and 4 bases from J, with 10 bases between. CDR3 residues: CASSLSQEGNQPQHF. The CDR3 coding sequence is TGTGCCAGCAGTTTATCTCAGGAGGGGAATCAGCCCCAGCATTTT.